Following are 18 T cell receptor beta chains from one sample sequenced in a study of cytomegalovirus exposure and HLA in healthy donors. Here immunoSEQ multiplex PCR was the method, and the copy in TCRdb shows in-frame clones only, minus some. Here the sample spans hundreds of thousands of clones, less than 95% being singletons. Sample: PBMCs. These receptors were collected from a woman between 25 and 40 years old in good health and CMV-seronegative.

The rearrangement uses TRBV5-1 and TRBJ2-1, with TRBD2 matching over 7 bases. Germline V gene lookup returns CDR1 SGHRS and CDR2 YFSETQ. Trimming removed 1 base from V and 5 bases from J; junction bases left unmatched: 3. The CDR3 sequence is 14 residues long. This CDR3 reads CASSLSLADNEQFF. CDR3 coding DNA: TGCGCCAGCAGCTTGTCGCTAGCGGACAATGAGCAGTTCTTC.

DNA of the CDR3: TGTGCCAGCAACTCTTGGGGACTAGCGGGACCCTACGAGCAGTACTTC. Protein: CASNSWGLAGPYEQYF. V and J are TRBV5-6 and TRBJ2-7; 13 bases agree with TRBD2. The CDR3 has 16 residues. Unmatched junction bases numbered 8, after V lost 6 bases and J lost 2 bases. Germline V gene data show CDR1 as SGHDT and CDR2 as YYEEEE. The full variable domain, with the rest looked up from reference TRBV5-6 and TRBJ2-7, is DAGVTQSPTHLIKTRGQQVTLRCSPKSGHDTVSWYQQALGQGPQFIFQYYEEEERQRGNFPDRFSGHQFPNYSSELNVNALLLGDSALYLCASNSWGLAGPYEQYFGPGTRLTVT.

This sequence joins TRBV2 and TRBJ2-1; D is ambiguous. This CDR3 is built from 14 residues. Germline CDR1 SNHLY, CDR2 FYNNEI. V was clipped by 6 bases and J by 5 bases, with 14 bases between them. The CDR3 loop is CASSPGFGDNEQFF. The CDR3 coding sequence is TGTGCCAGCAGCCCCGGATTCGGAGACAATGAGCAGTTCTTC. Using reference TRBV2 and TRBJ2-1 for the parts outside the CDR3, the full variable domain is EPEVTQTPSHQVTQMGQEVILRCVPISNHLYFYWYRQILGQKVEFLVSFYNNEISEKSEIFDDQFSVERPDGSNFTLKIRSTKLEDSAMYFCASSPGFGDNEQFFGPGTRLTVL.

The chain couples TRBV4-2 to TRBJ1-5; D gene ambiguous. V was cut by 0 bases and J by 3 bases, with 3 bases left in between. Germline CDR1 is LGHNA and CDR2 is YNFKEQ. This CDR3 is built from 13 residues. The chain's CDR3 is CASSQDPNQPQHF. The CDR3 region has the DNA TGTGCCAGCAGCCAAGACCCCAATCAGCCCCAGCATTTT.

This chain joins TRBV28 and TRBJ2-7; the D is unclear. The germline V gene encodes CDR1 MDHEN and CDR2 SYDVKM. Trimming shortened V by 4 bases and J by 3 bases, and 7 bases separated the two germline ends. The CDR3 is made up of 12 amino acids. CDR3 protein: CASSWADYEQYF. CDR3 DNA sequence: TGTGCCAGCAGTTGGGCTGACTACGAGCAGTACTTC.

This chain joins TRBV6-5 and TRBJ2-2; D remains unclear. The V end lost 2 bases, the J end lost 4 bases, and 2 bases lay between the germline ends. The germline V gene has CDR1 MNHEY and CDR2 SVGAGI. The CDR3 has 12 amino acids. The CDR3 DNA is TGTGCCAGCAGTTACGCCACCGGGGAGCTGTTTTTT. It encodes CASSYATGELFF.

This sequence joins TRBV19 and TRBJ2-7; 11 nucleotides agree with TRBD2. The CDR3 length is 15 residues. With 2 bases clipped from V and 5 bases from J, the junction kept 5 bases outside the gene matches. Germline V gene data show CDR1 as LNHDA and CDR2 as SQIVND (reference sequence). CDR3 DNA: TGTGCCAGTAGTATACCCCTAGCGGGAGGACACGAGCAGTACTTC. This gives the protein CASSIPLAGGHEQYF.

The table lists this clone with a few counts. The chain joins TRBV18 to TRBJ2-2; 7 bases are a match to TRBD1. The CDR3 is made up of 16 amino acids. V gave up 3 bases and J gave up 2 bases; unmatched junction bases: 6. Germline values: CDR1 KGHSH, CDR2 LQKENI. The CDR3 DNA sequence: TGTGCCAGCTCACCGTCCGGGACAGTTAACACCGGGGAGCTGTTTTTT. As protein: CASSPSGTVNTGELFF.

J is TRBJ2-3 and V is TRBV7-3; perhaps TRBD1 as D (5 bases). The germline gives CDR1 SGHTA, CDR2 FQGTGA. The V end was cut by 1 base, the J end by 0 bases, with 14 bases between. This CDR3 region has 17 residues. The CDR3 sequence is CASSLNLQAASTDTQYF. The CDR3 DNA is TGTGCCAGCAGCTTAAATCTACAGGCAGCTAGCACAGATACGCAGTATTTT.

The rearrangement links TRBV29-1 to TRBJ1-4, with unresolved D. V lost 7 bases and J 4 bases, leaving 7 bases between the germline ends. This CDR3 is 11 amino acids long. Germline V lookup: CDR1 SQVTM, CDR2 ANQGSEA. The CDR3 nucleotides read TGCAGCGGAAGGGATAATGAAAAACTGTTTTTT. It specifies CSGRDNEKLFF. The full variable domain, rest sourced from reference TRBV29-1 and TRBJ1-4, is SAVISQKPSRDICQRGTSLTIQCQVDSQVTMMFWYRQQPGQSLTLIATANQGSEATYESGFVIDKFPISRPNLTFSTLTVSNMSPEDSSIYLCSGRDNEKLFFGSGTQLSVL.

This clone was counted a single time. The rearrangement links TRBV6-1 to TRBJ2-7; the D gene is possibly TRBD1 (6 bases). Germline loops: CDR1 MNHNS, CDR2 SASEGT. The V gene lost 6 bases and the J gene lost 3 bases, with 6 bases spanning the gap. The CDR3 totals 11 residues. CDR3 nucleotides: TGTGCCAGCAGGGACAGCTACGAGCAGTACTTC. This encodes CASRDSYEQYF.

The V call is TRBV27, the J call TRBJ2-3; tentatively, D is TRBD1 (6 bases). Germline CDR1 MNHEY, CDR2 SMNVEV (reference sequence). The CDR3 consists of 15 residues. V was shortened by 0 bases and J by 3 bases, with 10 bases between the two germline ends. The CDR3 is CASSLSPGETDTQYF. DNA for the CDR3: TGTGCCAGCAGTTTATCCCCAGGGGAGACAGATACGCAGTATTTT.

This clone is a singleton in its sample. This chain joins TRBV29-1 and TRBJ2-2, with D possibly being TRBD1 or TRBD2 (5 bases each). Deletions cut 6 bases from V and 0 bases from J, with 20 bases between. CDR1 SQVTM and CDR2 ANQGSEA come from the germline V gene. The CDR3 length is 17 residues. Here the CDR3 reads CSVLTRDPRTNTGELFF. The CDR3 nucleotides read TGCAGCGTCCTAACCCGGGACCCCCGCACGAACACCGGGGAGCTGTTTTTT.

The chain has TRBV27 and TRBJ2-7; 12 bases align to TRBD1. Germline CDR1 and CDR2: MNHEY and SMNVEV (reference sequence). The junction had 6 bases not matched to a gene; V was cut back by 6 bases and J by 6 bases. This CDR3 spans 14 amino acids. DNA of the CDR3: TGTGCCAGCAGACCGGGACAGGGGGCAGGCGAGCAGTACTTC. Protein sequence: CASRPGQGAGEQYF.

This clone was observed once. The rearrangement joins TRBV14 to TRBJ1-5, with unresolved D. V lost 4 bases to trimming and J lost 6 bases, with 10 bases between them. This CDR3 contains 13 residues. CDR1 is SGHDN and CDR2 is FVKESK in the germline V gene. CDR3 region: CASSPNSGQPQHF. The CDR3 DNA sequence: TGTGCCAGCAGCCCGAATTCCGGTCAGCCCCAGCATTTT.

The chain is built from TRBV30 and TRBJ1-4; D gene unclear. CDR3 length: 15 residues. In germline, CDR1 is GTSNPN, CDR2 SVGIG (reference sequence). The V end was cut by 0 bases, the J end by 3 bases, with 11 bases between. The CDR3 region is CAWSVARSANEKLFF. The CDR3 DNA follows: TGTGCCTGGAGTGTGGCGAGGTCAGCTAATGAAAAACTGTTTTTT. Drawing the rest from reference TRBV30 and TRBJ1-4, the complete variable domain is SQTIHQWPATLVQPVGSPLSLECTVEGTSNPNLYWYRQAAGRGLQLLFYSVGIGQISSEVPQNLSASRPQDRQFILSSKKLLLSDSGFYLCAWSVARSANEKLFFGSGTQLSVL.

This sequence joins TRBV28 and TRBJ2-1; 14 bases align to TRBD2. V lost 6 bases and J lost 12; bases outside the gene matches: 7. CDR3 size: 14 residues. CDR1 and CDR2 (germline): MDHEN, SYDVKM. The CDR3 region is CASSRLAGGPGQFF. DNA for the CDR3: TGTGCCAGCAGCAGACTAGCGGGAGGGCCGGGGCAGTTCTTC.

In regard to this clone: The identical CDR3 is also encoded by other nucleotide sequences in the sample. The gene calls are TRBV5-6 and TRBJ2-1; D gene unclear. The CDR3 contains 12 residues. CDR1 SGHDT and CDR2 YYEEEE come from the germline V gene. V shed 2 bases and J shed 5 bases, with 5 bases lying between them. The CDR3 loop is CASSFGDNEQFF. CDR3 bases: TGTGCCAGCAGCTTTGGGGACAATGAGCAGTTCTTC.